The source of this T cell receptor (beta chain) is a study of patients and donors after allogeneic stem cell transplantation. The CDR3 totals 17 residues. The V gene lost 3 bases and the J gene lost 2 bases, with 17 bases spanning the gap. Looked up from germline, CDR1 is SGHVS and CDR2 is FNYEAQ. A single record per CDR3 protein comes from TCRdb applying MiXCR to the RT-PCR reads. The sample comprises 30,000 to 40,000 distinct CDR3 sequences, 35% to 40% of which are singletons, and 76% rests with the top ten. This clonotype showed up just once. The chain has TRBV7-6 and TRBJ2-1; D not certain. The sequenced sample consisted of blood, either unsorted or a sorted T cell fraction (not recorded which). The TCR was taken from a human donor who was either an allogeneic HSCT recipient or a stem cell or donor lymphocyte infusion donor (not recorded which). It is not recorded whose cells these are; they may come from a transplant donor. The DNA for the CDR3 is TGTGCCAGCAGCTTCCCTGACTTCGACGGCCCCTACAATGAGCAGTTCTTC. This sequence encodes CASSFPDFDGPYNEQFF.